This entry lists 2 T cell receptor beta chains sequenced from one sample in a study of blood T cell repertoires in COVID-19. This table comes from immunoSEQ multiplex PCR, and its TCRdb copy is limited to in-frame clones, with some not included. This sample has around 96,000 clones, with about 96% found just once. The sample taken for sequencing was peripheral blood. The receptors here all came from a human donor with active COVID-19. The donor label of this sample is uncertain.

The chain carries TRBV3-1 (or the pseudogene TRBV3-2) and TRBJ2-3; D uncertain. Germline loops: CDR1 LGHDT, CDR2 YNNKEL (reference sequence). This CDR3 region has 15 residues. V lost 0 bases, J lost 2 bases, and 9 bases lay in between. In DNA form, the CDR3 reads TGTGCCAGCAGCCAAGATCTCACTCCCACAGATACGCAGTATTTT. Amino acid sequence: CASSQDLTPTDTQYF.

Written as DNA, the CDR3 is TGTGCCAGCACCCCGGGACAGACTACCTACGAGCAGTACTTC. Translation: CASTPGQTTYEQYF. The chain uses TRBV28 and TRBJ2-7; 7 nucleotides agree with TRBD1. The CDR3 spans 14 residues. Germline CDR1 is MDHEN and CDR2 is SYDVKM. Trimming removed 7 bases from V and 2 bases from J; junction bases left unmatched: 8.